Presented here are 25 T cell receptor beta chains from one specimen sequenced in a study of Graves' ophthalmopathy and Graves' hyperthyroidism. Using RNA transcripts, the TCR beta CDR3 regions were amplified. HTBI-primed first-round RT-PCR preceded second-round multiplex PCR. TCRdb passed the multiplex PCR reads through MiXCR, listing each CDR3 protein once. The sample lists 300,000 to 350,000 distinct CDR3 sequences, roughly a sixth seen once, with more than 9% in the top ten. Source material: peripheral blood. These receptors all stem from an adult man with Graves' ophthalmopathy.

This clonotype appeared many times. This chain connects TRBV4-3 to TRBJ1-2; D remains ambiguous. The germline gives CDR1 LGHNA, CDR2 YSLEER. This CDR3 region has 15 residues. V gave up 1 base and J gave up 2 bases, with 11 bases separating them. The CDR3 region is CASSQVGSGNYGYTF. CDR3 bases: TGCGCCAGCAGCCAAGTCGGCTCGGGGAACTATGGCTACACCTTC.

With respect to this clonotype: A much larger clone differs by one base, so this may be a read error. This rearrangement joins TRBV6-5 to TRBJ2-7, with a tentative D call TRBD1 (6 bases). Germline V lookup: CDR1 MNHEY, CDR2 SVGAGI. Trimming shortened V by 2 bases and J by 3 bases, and 17 bases separated the two germline ends. The CDR3 is made up of 16 amino acids. CDR3 protein: CASSYRTVTGHYEQYF. The CDR3 nucleotides read TGTGCCAGCAGTTACCGGACCGTGACAGGCCACTACGAGCAGTACTTC.

Ten or more counts support this clonotype. This chain connects TRBV5-6 to TRBJ1-2; 8 nucleotides match TRBD1. V lost 2 bases, J lost 5 bases, and 8 bases stayed unmatched. CDR3 size: 15 residues. Germline V gives CDR1 SGHDT, CDR2 YYEEEE. This CDR3 reads CASSFKGTGPYGYTF. The DNA for the CDR3 is TGTGCCAGCAGCTTCAAGGGGACAGGACCATATGGCTACACCTTC.

This clonotype was detected ten times or more. CDR3 amino acids: CASSEASGRARTGELFF. CDR3 DNA sequence: TGTGCCAGCAGTGAGGCTAGCGGGAGGGCCCGGACCGGGGAGCTGTTTTTT. This chain links TRBV6-1 with TRBJ2-2; 12 bases fit TRBD2. CDR3 length: 17 residues. Germline CDR1 and CDR2: MNHNS and SASEGT. With 3 bases clipped from V and 5 bases from J, the junction kept 7 bases outside the gene matches.

This clonotype was observed many times. This rearrangement joins TRBV29-1 to TRBJ1-5; 9 bases agree with TRBD1. Trimming removed 6 bases from V and 0 bases from J; junction bases left unmatched: 6. The CDR3 consists of 15 residues. Per germline, CDR1 SQVTM and CDR2 ANQGSEA. The CDR3, as DNA: TGCAGCGTGCGAACAGGGGGCTATAGCAATCAGCCCCAGCATTTT. Translated, it gives CSVRTGGYSNQPQHF.

Points on this clonotype: The junction and the germline gene differ at one end; a read error may be behind it. This chain uses TRBV11-2 with TRBJ1-2; no firm D call. The CDR3 is made up of 15 amino acids. In germline, CDR1 is SGHAT, CDR2 FQNNGV. The CDR3 spells CASSPTIGLLSGYNF. CDR3 nucleotides: TGTGCCAGCAGCCCAACAATAGGGTTATTAAGTGGCTACAACTTC.

This clonotype occurred many times. The chain uses TRBV6-5 and TRBJ1-2; 7 bases line up with TRBD1. CDR1 is MNHEY, CDR2 SVGAGI, per germline. The V and J ends lost 6 bases and 3 bases, in that order; junction bases with no gene match: 4. The CDR3 has 13 amino acids. The CDR3 reads CASSRDSYYGYTF. The DNA of the CDR3 is TGTGCCAGCAGCAGGGACAGTTACTATGGCTACACCTTC.

This clonotype was detected ten times or more. This rearrangement joins TRBV6-2 or TRBV6-3 to TRBJ1-6; 9 nucleotides match TRBD1. The CDR3 sequence is 16 residues long. From germline, CDR1 is MNHEY and CDR2 SVGEGT. The ends lost 6 bases at V and 9 bases at J; junction bases unmatched: 12. As DNA, the CDR3 is TGTGCCAGCAGCTTAACAGGGGGCCGAGAAGGTTCACCCCTCCACTTT. Protein sequence: CASSLTGGREGSPLHF.

This clonotype was found many times. V is TRBV2 and J is TRBJ2-5; TRBD2 agrees at 11 bases. The length of the CDR3 is 17 residues. J lost 10 bases, V lost 6 bases, and 19 bases had no gene match. Germline lookup yields CDR1 SNHLY and CDR2 FYNNEI. In nucleotides, the CDR3 is TGTGCCAGCAGAGAACTAGCGGGGGTCCGGAGCGGGAGGGACCAGTACTTC. Protein product: CASRELAGVRSGRDQYF.

At least ten counts were recorded for this clonotype. V and J are TRBV9 and TRBJ2-2, with D possibly being TRBD1 or TRBD2 (6 bases each). Trimming cost V 4 bases and J 0 bases, with 10 bases left between them. The germline CDR1 and CDR2 sequences are SGDLS and YYNGEE. The CDR3 consists of 15 residues. In DNA form, the CDR3 reads TGTGCCAGCAGCCCGGGGGCGACGAACACCGGGGAGCTGTTTTTT. Protein sequence: CASSPGATNTGELFF.

This clonotype showed up many times. V gene TRBV12-3 or TRBV12-4 combines with J gene TRBJ2-7; the D gene is possibly TRBD1 (6 bases). Trimming cost V 4 bases and J 6 bases, with 16 bases left between them. The CDR3 runs 14 residues. The CDR3 is CASSSSGVPGEQYF. In DNA form, the CDR3 reads TGTGCCAGCAGTTCTTCAGGGGTACCGGGCGAGCAGTACTTC.

This clonotype was observed at least ten times. The chain has TRBV10-3 and TRBJ2-5; 12 nucleotides align to TRBD2. CDR3 length: 17 amino acids. Germline V lookup: CDR1 ENHRY, CDR2 SYGVKD. Losses at the gene ends were 2 bases for V and 5 bases for J; bases not matched to a gene: 9. The CDR3 is CAISEVWTSGKGETQYF. CDR3 DNA: TGTGCCATCAGTGAGGTTTGGACTAGCGGGAAAGGGGAGACCCAGTACTTC.

At least ten counts were recorded for this clonotype. The chain is built from TRBV20-1 and TRBJ2-7, with no clear D. Trimming stripped 3 bases from V and 6 bases from J, with 12 bases between. Per the germline V gene, CDR1 is DFQATT and CDR2 is SNEGSKA (reference sequence). The CDR3 length is 12 residues. CDR3: CSARAPKIEQYF. The DNA of the CDR3 is TGCAGTGCTAGGGCTCCAAAGATCGAGCAGTACTTC.

This clonotype has a count of ten or more. This chain joins TRBV20-1 and TRBJ1-1; D not resolved. The ends were cut back, 4 bases at V and 0 bases at J, with 12 bases in the middle. CDR1 and CDR2 (germline): DFQATT, SNEGSKA (reference sequence). This CDR3 is 14 amino acids long. CDR3 DNA sequence: TGCAGTGCTAACGGTTTGGTTATGAACACTGAAGCTTTCTTT. It is translated as CSANGLVMNTEAFF.

This clonotype occurred many times. The chain is built from TRBV10-3 and TRBJ2-5; TRBD1 agrees at 8 bases. V shed 7 bases, J shed 2 bases, and the junction held 3 bases outside the gene matches. Germline V gene lookup returns CDR1 ENHRY and CDR2 SYGVKD. The CDR3 covers 13 residues. CDR3 region: CAIKGQEQETQYF. The CDR3 nucleotides are TGTGCCATCAAGGGACAGGAACAAGAGACCCAGTACTTC.

The J gene is TRBJ1-6, the V gene TRBV30; D ambiguous. CDR1 is GTSNPN and CDR2 is SVGIG in the germline V gene (reference sequence). Trimming took off 3 bases at V and 7 bases at J, with 7 bases between the two ends. The CDR3 is 12 residues long. CDR3 amino acids: CAWRLNNSPLHF. The CDR3 nucleotides are TGTGCCTGGAGACTAAACAATTCACCCCTCCACTTT.

The sample holds many counts of this clonotype. V gene TRBV28 combines with J gene TRBJ1-5, with D unclear. The CDR3 runs 13 residues. V dropped 7 bases and J dropped 4 bases, with 11 bases sitting between them. CDR1 MDHEN and CDR2 SYDVKM come from the germline V gene. The CDR3 DNA is TGTGCCAGCACCCCTACGATGAATCAGCCCCAGCATTTT. Protein sequence: CASTPTMNQPQHF.

There are many counts of this clonotype. The chain combines TRBV19 with TRBJ1-5, with D unclear. CDR1 is LNHDA and CDR2 is SQIVND in the germline V gene (reference sequence). The V end lost 2 bases, the J end lost 3 bases, and 14 bases lay between the germline ends. CDR3 length: 16 amino acids. CDR3: CASSISGDGYNQPQHF. The CDR3, as DNA: TGTGCCAGTAGTATAAGCGGGGATGGTTACAATCAGCCCCAGCATTTT. Complete variable domain (other parts from reference TRBV19 and TRBJ1-5): DGGITQSPKYLFRKEGQNVTLSCEQNLNHDAMYWYRQDPGQGLRLIYYSQIVNDFQKGDIAEGYSVSREKKESFPLTVTSAQKNPTAFYLCASSISGDGYNQPQHFGDGTRLSIL.

In its sample, this clonotype was seen many times. The V and J genes are TRBV13 and TRBJ1-1; 7 bases align to TRBD1. Germline V CDR1 and CDR2: PRHDT, FYEKMQ (reference sequence). The junction had 10 bases not matched to a gene; V was cut back by 5 bases and J by 1 base. CDR3 length equals 16 residues. CDR3 in DNA: TGTGCCAGCAGCACGGACCCACAGGGGACGAACACTGAAGCTTTCTTT. Translating it yields CASSTDPQGTNTEAFF.

This clonotype was observed many times. The rearrangement joins TRBV10-2 to TRBJ2-7, with D unresolved. V lost 7 bases and J 3 bases, leaving 16 bases between the germline ends. This CDR3 region has 14 residues. Germline V gene lookup returns CDR1 WSHSY and CDR2 SAAADI. The CDR3 nucleotides read TGCGCCAGCAATTCGGGTTCAAGAGTCTACGAGCAGTACTTC. Protein: CASNSGSRVYEQYF.

In its sample, this clonotype was seen many times. The J gene is TRBJ1-1, the V gene TRBV4-2; perhaps TRBD1 as D (6 bases). CDR1 LGHNA and CDR2 YNFKEQ come from the germline V gene. Trimming took 6 bases from V and 1 from J, leaving 24 bases between them. The CDR3 is 18 residues long. This CDR3 is CASSRDPGGPIWNTEAFF. CDR3 nucleotide sequence: TGTGCCAGCAGTCGGGACCCCGGGGGCCCGATATGGAACACTGAAGCTTTCTTT.

Ten or more counts support this clonotype. The V gene is TRBV30, the J gene TRBJ2-5; the D gene is possibly TRBD1 (6 bases). The V and J ends lost 3 bases and 1 base respectively, with 15 bases between them. The CDR3 is 15 amino acids. Germline V gene data show CDR1 as GTSNPN and CDR2 as SVGIG (reference sequence). DNA of the CDR3: TGTGCCTGGAGCGAAGGTTCAGGGGCCCAAGAGACCCAGTACTTC. Encoded protein: CAWSEGSGAQETQYF.

This clonotype was counted many times. The chain recombines TRBV4-1 with TRBJ2-2; the match to TRBD1 covers 8 bases. Germline loops: CDR1 MGHRA, CDR2 YSYEKL. J was trimmed by 9 bases and V by 4 bases; bases with no gene match: 10. The CDR3 loop spans 15 amino acids. The CDR3 coding sequence is TGCGCCAGCAGCCCAGGACAGGGAGCGGAAAGGGAGCTGTTTTTT. Encoded protein: CASSPGQGAERELFF.

This chain connects TRBV20-1 to TRBJ1-1; TRBD1 matches 8 bases. This CDR3 contains 13 residues. V dropped 0 bases and J dropped 8; count of bases not matched to a gene: 5. From germline, CDR1 is DFQATT and CDR2 SNEGSKA (reference sequence). CDR3 sequence reads: CSARDDRGGEAFF. The CDR3 DNA is TGCAGTGCTAGAGATGACAGGGGCGGAGAAGCTTTCTTT.

This clonotype has a count of ten or more. The chain has TRBV7-9 and TRBJ2-7; 9 bases map to TRBD1. Germline CDR1 SEHNR, CDR2 FQNEAQ (reference sequence). The CDR3 runs 12 residues. J lost 9 bases, V lost 5 bases, and 5 bases had no gene match. The CDR3 sequence: CASSKGQGLQYF. Here the CDR3 DNA reads TGTGCCAGCAGCAAGGGACAGGGCCTGCAGTACTTC.